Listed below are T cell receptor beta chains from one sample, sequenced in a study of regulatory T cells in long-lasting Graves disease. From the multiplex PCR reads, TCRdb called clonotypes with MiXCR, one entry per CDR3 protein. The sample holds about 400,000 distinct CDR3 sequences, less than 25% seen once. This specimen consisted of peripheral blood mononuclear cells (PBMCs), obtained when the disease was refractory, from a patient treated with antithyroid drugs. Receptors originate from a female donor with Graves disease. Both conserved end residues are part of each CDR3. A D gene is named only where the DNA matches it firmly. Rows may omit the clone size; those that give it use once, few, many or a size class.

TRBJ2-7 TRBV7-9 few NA CASSQAGTSSKQYF TGTGCCAGCAGCCAAGCCGGGACCTCCTCGAAGCAGTACTTC
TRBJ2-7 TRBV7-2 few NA CASSWAEAQFKSYEQYF TGTGCCAGCAGCTGGGCCGAGGCACAGTTCAAATCCTACGAGCAGTACTTC
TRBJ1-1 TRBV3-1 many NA CASSRIQGSNTEAFF TGTGCCAGCAGCCGCATACAGGGATCGAACACTGAAGCTTTCTTT
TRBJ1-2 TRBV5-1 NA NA CASSASTSGTVYGYTF TGCGCCAGCAGCGCCTCCACCTCCGGGACTGTTTATGGCTACACCTTC
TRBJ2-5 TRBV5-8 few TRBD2 CASSLIGSGVAQYF TGTGCCAGCAGCTTGATCGGGAGCGGGGTGGCCCAGTACTTC
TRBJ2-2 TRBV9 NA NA CASTPGTYTGELFF TGTGCCAGCACTCCGGGAACTTACACCGGGGAGCTGTTTTTT
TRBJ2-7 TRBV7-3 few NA CASSLKGGTAYEQYF TGTGCCAGCAGCTTAAAGGGCGGGACCGCCTACGAGCAGTACTTC
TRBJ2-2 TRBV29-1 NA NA CSVGHSNTGELFF TGCAGCGTCGGACACTCGAACACCGGGGAGCTGTTTTTT
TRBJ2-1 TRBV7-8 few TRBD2 CASSLRLAGTTGNEQFF TGTGCCAGCAGCTTAAGACTAGCGGGAACGACCGGCAATGAGCAGTTCTTC
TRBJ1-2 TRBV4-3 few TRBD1 CASSQGAPGQGYGYTF TGCGCCAGCAGCCAAGGGGCACCGGGACAGGGGTATGGCTACACCTTC
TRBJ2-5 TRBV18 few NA CASSPPRSRSVETQYF TGTGCCAGCTCACCACCAAGGAGCCGGTCAGTAGAGACCCAGTACTTC
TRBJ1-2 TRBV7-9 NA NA CASSSGGDGYTF TGTGCCAGCAGCTCCGGCGGTGATGGCTACACCTTC
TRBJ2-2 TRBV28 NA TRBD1 CASSLGLGQGVTGELFF TGTGCCAGCAGTTTGGGCCTGGGGCAGGGGGTAACCGGGGAGCTGTTTTTT
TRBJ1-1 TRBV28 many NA CASSQQTLNTEAFF TGTGCCAGCAGCCAACAGACTTTGAACACTGAAGCTTTCTTT
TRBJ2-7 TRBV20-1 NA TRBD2 CSARDQDTPAGVGDEQYF TGCAGTGCTAGAGATCAGGACACACCAGCGGGAGTGGGGGACGAGCAGTACTTC
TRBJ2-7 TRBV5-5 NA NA CASSLAPVSVDEQYF TGTGCCAGCAGCTTGGCACCAGTGTCCGTGGACGAGCAGTACTTC
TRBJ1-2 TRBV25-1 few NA CASSEIGSNYGYTF TGTGCCAGCAGTGAAATCGGCAGTAACTATGGCTACACCTTC
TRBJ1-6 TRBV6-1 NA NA CASTPNGGNSPLHF TGTGCCAGCACCCCAAATGGGGGGAATTCACCCCTCCACTTT
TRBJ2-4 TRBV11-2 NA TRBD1 CASSLGLLERTGSKRIQYF TGTGCCAGCAGCTTAGGGCTGTTGGAGCGGACAGGGTCAAAACGCATTCAGTACTTC
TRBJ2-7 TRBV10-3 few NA CAIGNQDRGQYF TGTGCCATCGGAAACCAGGATCGTGGGCAGTACTTC
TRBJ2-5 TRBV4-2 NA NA CASSQEGPNQETQYF TGTGCCAGCAGCCAAGAGGGTCCGAACCAAGAGACCCAGTACTTC
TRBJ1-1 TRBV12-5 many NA CASGLSLTEAFF TGTGCTAGTGGTTTGTCCCTCACTGAAGCTTTCTTT
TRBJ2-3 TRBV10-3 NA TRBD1 CAIRKTGAGTDTQYF TGTGCCATCAGAAAGACAGGGGCCGGCACAGATACGCAGTATTTT
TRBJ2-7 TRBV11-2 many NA CASSLARGAHEQYF TGTGCCAGCAGCTTAGCAAGGGGGGCCCACGAGCAGTACTTC
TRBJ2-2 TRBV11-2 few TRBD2 CASSTRLAGGPGELFF TGTGCCAGCAGCACTCGACTAGCGGGAGGGCCCGGGGAGCTGTTTTTT
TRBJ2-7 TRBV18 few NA CASSPSLQTYEQYF TGTGCCAGCTCACCCTCCCTCCAGACCTACGAGCAGTACTTC
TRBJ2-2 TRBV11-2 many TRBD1 CASRWGQGDTGELFF TGTGCCAGCAGATGGGGACAGGGGGACACCGGGGAGCTGTTTTTT
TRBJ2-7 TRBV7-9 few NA CASSPDAPGEQYF TGTGCCAGCAGTCCGGACGCCCCGGGGGAGCAGTACTTC
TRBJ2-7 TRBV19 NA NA CASRAQARGEQYF TGTGCCAGCCGGGCGCAGGCAAGAGGCGAGCAGTACTTC
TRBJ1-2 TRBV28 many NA CASSPPLPANYGYTF TGTGCCAGCAGTCCACCACTTCCGGCTAACTATGGCTACACCTTC
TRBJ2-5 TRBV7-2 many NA CASSPSAGTQYF TGTGCCAGCAGCCCTTCGGCGGGGACCCAGTACTTC
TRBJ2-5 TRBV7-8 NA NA CASSLLGGRGETQYF TGTGCCAGCAGCTTATTGGGGGGGCGCGGGGAGACCCAGTACTTC
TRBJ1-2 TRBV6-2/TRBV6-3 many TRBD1 CASSSSPFPGQGLYGYTF TGTGCCAGCAGTTCCAGCCCTTTTCCGGGACAGGGCCTCTATGGCTACACCTTC
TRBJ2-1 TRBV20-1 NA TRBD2 CSAIAGGGYNEQFF TGCAGTGCTATAGCGGGAGGAGGCTACAATGAGCAGTTCTTC
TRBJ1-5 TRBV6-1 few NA CASIPGVLGNQPQHF TGTGCCAGCATCCCAGGGGTGTTGGGCAATCAGCCCCAGCATTTT
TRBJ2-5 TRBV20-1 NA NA CSARSPWGAGVRETQYF TGCAGTGCTAGATCACCCTGGGGGGCGGGAGTCAGGGAGACCCAGTACTTC
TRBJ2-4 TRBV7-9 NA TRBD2 CASSFPSETSLRTKNIQYF TGTGCCAGCAGCTTCCCGTCCGAGACTAGCCTCCGAACCAAAAACATTCAGTACTTC
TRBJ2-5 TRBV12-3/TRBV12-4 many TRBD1 CASSWTGGIETQYF TGTGCCAGCAGTTGGACAGGGGGGATAGAGACCCAGTACTTC
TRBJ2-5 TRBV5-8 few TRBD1 CASSFPGQPGTQYF TGTGCCAGCAGCTTCCCGGGACAGCCTGGGACCCAGTACTTC